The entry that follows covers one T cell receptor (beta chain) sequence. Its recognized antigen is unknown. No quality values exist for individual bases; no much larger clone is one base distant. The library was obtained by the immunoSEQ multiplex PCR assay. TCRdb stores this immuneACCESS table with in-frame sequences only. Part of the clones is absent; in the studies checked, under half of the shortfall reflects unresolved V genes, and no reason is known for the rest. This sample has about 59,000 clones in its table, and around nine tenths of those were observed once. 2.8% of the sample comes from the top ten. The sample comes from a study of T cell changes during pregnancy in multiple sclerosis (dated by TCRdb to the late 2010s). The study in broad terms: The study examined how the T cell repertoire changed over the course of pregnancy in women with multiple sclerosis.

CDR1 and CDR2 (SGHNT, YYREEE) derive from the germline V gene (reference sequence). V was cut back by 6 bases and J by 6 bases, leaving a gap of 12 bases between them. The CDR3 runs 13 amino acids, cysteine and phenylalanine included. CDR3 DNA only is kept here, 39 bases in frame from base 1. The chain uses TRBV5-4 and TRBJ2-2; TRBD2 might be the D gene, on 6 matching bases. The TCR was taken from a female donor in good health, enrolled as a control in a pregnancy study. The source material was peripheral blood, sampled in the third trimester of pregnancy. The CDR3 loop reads CASTLDYAGELFF. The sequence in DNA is TGTGCCAGCACCCTGGACTACGCCGGGGAGCTGTTTTTT.